The present entry profiles one TCR beta chain with its context. This sample stems from a study of blood T cell repertoires in COVID-19. Study information: The United States, Italy and Spain supplied acute and convalescent COVID-19 samples.

Only in-frame clones appear in the TCRdb table, and some are missing; sequencing was by immunoSEQ multiplex PCR. This sample has more than 150,000 clones, with about 90% found just once. This CDR3 spans 16 amino acids. Per germline, CDR1 LNHDA and CDR2 SQIVND (reference sequence). The V gene lost 5 bases and the J gene lost 5 bases, with 21 bases spanning the gap. The specimen was peripheral blood. This receptor was taken from a man between 60 and 75 years old with acute or convalescent COVID-19. The V call is TRBV19, the J call TRBJ1-2; D is ambiguous. The chain's CDR3 is CASSYGRGSPRYGYTF. The CDR3 region has the DNA TGTGCCAGTAGTTATGGACGGGGAAGCCCGAGGTATGGCTACACCTTC.